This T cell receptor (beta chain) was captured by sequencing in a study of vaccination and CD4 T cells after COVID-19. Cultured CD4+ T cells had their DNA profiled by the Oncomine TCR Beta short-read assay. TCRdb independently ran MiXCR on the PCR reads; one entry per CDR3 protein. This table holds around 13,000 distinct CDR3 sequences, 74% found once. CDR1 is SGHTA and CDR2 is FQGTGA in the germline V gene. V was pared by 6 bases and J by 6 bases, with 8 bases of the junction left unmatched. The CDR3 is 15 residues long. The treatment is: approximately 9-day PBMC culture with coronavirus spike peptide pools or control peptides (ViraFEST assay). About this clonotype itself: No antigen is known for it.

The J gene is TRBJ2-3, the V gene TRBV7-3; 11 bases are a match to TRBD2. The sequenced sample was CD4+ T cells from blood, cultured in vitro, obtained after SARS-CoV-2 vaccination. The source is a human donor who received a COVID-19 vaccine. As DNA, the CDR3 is TGTGCCAGCAGTTCTAGCGGGGGGCTCCGGGATACGCAGTATTTT. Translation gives CASSSSGGLRDTQYF.